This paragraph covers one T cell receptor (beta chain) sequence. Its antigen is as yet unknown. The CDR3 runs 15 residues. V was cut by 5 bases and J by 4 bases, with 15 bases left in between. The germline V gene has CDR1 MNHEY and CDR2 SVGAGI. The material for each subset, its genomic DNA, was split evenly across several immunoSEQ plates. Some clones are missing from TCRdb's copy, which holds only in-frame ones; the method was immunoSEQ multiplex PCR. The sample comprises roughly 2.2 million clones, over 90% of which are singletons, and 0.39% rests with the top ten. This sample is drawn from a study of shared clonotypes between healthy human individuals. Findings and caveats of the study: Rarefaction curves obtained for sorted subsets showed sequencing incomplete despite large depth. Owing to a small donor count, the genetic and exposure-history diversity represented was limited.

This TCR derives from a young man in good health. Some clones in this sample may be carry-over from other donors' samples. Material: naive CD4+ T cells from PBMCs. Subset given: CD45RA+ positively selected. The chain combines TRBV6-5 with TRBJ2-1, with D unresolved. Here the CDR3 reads CASSGLWEPYNEQFF. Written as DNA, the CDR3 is TGTGCCAGCAGTGGCTTGTGGGAACCTTACAATGAGCAGTTCTTC.